The clone carrying this T cell receptor beta chain showed up just a few times. In the original workflow: How many nucleated cells were present was estimated from reference gene primer amplification. The method was immunoSEQ multiplex PCR; TCRdb's version includes in-frame clones alone and lacks a portion of them. That table furnishes V, J and clone size, whereas the DNA furnished D and trimming. The sample gives 80,000 to 95,000 clones, 81% of which show up once; approximately 44% is in the top ten. This sample stems from a study of blood T cell repertoires in COVID-19. Study background: Sites across the United States, Italy and Spain contributed samples from acute and convalescent COVID-19. T cells, B-cell-depleted T cells, or PBMCs provided the cDNA or gDNA that served as material.

The receptor was derived from a man aged 80 or over with acute or convalescent COVID-19. Specimen: peripheral blood.

CDR3 in amino acids: CASSIRQGGSNQPQHF. CDR3 sequence (DNA): TGTGCCAGTAGTATCCGACAGGGAGGAAGCAATCAGCCCCAGCATTTT. V is TRBV19 and J is TRBJ1-5; 7 bases agree with TRBD1. CDR1 and CDR2 from the germline V gene are LNHDA and SQIVND (reference sequence). This CDR3 has 16 amino acids. Germline trimming cut 3 bases from V and 1 base from J; bases unmatched to any gene: 6.